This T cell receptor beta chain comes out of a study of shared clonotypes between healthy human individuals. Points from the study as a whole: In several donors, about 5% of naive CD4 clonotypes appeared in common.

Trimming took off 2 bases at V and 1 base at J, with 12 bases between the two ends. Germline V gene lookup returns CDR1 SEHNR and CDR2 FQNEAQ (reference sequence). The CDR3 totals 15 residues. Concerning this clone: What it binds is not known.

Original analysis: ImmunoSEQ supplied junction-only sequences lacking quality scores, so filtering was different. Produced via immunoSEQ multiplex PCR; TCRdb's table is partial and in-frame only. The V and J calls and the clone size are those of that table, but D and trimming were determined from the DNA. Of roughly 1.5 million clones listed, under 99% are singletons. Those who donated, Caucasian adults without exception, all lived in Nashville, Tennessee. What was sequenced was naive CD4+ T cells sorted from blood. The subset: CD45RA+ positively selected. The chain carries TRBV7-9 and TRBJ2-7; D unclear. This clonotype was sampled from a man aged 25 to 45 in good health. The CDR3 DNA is TGTGCCAGCAGCTTACTGGCTTTGAGTTCCTACGAGCAGTACTTC. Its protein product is CASSLLALSSYEQYF.